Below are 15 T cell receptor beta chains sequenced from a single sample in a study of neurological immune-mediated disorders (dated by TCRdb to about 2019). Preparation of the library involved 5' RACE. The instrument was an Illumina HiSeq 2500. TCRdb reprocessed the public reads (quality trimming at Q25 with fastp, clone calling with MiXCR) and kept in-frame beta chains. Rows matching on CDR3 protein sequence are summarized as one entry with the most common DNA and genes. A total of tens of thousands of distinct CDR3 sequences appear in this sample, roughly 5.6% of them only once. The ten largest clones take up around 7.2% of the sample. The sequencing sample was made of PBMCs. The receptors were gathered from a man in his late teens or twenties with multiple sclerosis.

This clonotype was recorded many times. DNA of the CDR3: TGCGCCAGCAGCTTCGTAGGGCAGGGCCAAGAGACCCAGTACTTC. Encoded protein: CASSFVGQGQETQYF. The chain links TRBV5-1 to TRBJ2-5; TRBD1 might be the D (5 bases). The germline CDR1 and CDR2 sequences are SGHRS and YFSETQ. V lost 2 bases to trimming and J lost 1 base, with 12 bases between them. The CDR3 extends over 15 amino acids. Based on the CDR3 plus reference TRBV5-1 and TRBJ2-5, the full variable domain is KAGVTQTPRYLIKTRGQQVTLSCSPISGHRSVSWYQQTPGQGLQFLFEYFSETQRNKGNFPGRFSGRQFSNSRSEMNVSTLELGDSALYLCASSFVGQGQETQYFGPGTRLLVL.

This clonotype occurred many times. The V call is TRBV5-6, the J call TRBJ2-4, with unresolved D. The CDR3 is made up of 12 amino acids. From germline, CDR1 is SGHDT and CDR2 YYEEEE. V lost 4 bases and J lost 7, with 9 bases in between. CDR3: CASSPGMNIQYF. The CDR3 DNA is TGTGCCAGCAGCCCGGGTATGAACATTCAGTACTTC.

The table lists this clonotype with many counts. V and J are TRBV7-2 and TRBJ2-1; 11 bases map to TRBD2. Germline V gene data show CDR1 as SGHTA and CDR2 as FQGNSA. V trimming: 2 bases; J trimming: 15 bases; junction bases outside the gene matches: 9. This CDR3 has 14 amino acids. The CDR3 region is CASSLQGTSGSPFF. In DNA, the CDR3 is TGTGCCAGCAGCTTACAGGGCACTAGCGGGAGTCCGTTCTTC.

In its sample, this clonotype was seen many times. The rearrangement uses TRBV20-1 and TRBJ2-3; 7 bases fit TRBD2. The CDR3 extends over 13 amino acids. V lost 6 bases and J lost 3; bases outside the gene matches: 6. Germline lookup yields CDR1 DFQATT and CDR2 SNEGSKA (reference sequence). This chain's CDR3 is CSAKRGGTDTQYF. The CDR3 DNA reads TGCAGTGCAAAGCGGGGTGGGACAGATACGCAGTATTTT.

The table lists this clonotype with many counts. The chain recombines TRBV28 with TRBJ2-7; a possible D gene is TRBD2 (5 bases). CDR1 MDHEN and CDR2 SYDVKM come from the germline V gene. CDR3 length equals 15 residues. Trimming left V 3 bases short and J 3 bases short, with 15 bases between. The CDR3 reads CASSFTGSGFYEQYF. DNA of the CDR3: TGTGCCAGCAGTTTTACGGGATCAGGTTTCTACGAGCAGTACTTC.

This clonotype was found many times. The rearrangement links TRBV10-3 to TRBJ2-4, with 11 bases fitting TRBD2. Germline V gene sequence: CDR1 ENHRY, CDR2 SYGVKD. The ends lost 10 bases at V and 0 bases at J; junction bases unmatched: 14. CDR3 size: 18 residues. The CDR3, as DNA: TGTGCCACGGGGAAGGGACTAGCGGACCCGCTAGCCAAAAACATTCAGTACTTC. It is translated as CATGKGLADPLAKNIQYF.

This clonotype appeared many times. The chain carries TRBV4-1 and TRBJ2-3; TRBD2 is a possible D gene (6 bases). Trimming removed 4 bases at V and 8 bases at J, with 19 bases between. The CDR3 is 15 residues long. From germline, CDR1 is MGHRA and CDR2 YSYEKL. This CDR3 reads CASSPSTRTTVTQYF. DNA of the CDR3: TGCGCCAGCAGCCCCTCGACGCGGACTACGGTTACGCAGTATTTT.

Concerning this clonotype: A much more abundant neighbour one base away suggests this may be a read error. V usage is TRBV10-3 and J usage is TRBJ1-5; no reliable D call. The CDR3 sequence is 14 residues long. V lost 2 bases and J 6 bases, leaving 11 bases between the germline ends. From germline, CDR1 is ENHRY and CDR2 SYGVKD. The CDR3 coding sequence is TGTGCCATCAGTGAGGGAAAGGGTATTCAGCCCCAGCATTTT. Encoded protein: CAISEGKGIQPQHF.

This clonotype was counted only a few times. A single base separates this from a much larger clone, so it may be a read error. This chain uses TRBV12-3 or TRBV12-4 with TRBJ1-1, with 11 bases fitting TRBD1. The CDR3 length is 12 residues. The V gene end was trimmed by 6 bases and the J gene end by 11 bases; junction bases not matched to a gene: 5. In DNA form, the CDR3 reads TGTGCCAGCAGCTCGGGACAGGGGGTGGCTTTCTTT. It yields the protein CASSSGQGVAFF.

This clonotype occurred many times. The CDR3 coding sequence is TGTGCCAGCAGCGCCCGCCCAGTCGATTACGAGCAGTACTTC. This translates into CASSARPVDYEQYF. The chain employs TRBV9 and TRBJ2-7; D gene unclear. From germline, CDR1 is SGDLS and CDR2 YYNGEE. Trimming shortened V by 3 bases and J by 4 bases, and 14 bases separated the two germline ends. This CDR3 spans 14 amino acids.

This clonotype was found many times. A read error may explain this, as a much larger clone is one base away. CDR3 in DNA: TGCGCCAGCAGCTCTCTAAACGGGACTGAAGCTTTCTTT. It yields the protein CASSSLNGTEAFF. The V and J genes are TRBV5-1 and TRBJ1-1; D is unclear. This CDR3 has 13 residues. In germline, CDR1 is SGHRS, CDR2 YFSETQ. V dropped 3 bases and J dropped 5 bases, with 11 bases sitting between them.

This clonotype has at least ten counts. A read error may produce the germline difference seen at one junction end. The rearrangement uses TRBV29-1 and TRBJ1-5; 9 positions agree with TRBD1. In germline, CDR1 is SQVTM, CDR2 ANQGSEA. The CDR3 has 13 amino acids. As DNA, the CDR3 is TGCAGCGTCGGGGACAGGGCTAATCAGCCCCAGAATTTT. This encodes CSVGDRANQPQNF.

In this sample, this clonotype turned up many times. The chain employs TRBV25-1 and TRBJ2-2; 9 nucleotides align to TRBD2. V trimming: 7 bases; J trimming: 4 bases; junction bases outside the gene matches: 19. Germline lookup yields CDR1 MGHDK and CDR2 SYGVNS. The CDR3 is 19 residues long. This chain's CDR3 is CASTEDVRKTSGTTGELFF. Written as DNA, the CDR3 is TGTGCCAGCACCGAGGACGTACGTAAGACTAGCGGCACCACCGGGGAGCTGTTTTTT.

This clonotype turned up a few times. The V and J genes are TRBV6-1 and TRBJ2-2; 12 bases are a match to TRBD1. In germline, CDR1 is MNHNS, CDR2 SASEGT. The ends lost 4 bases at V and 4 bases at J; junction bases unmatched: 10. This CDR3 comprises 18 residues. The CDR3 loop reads CASSGTWGQGATTGELFF. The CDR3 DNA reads TGTGCCAGCAGTGGGACGTGGGGACAGGGGGCAACCACCGGGGAGCTGTTTTTT.

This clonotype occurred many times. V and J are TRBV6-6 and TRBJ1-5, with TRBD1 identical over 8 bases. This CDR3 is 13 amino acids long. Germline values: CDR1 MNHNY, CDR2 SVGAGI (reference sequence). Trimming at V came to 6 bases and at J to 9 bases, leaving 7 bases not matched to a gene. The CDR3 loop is CASRSTGVWPQHF. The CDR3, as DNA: TGTGCCAGCAGGTCGACAGGGGTATGGCCCCAGCATTTT.